One sample yielded the 16 T cell receptor beta chains listed below, sequenced in a study of beta chain features in type 1 diabetes. Their recognized antigens are unknown. cDNA synthesis used the whole RNA isolate, giving expressed TCRB sequences. The table came from immunoSEQ multiplex PCR; TCRdb's copy has only in-frame clones and leaves some out. The sample lists 640,000 or so clones, about 14% occurring once. Study-wide results and caveats: TCRB CDR3 length was moderately but significantly reduced in all four CD4+ subsets of Type 1 diabetes patients.

Source material: naive CD4+ T cells from blood. Receptors originate from a man between 18 and 29 years old with type 1 diabetes.

This chain joins TRBV2 and TRBJ1-1, with a possible D match to TRBD1 (6 bases). The CDR3 sequence is 13 residues long. The germline V gene has CDR1 SNHLY and CDR2 FYNNEI. With 9 bases removed from V and 10 bases from J, the gap between germline ends came to 21 bases. The CDR3: CASIPRGALVAFF. The DNA of the CDR3 is TGTGCCAGTATTCCGCGGGGGGCTCTTGTAGCTTTCTTT.

The rearrangement uses TRBV28 and TRBJ2-3, with D hard to call. CDR1 is MDHEN, CDR2 SYDVKM, per germline. V shed 10 bases and J shed 0 bases, with 11 bases lying between them. This CDR3 comprises 13 residues. The chain's CDR3 is CATSGPSTDTQYF. The CDR3 region has the DNA TGTGCCACCTCCGGCCCCAGCACAGATACGCAGTATTTT.

This clone was detected only a few times. The rearrangement joins TRBV15 to TRBJ1-2; D ambiguous. Trimming took off 8 bases at V and 4 bases at J, with 17 bases between the two ends. Germline-derived CDR1 and CDR2 are LNHNV and YYDKDF (reference sequence). The length of the CDR3 is 14 residues. CDR3 protein: CATAQQGDRYGYTF. Written as DNA, the CDR3 is TGTGCCACCGCACAGCAAGGTGACCGCTATGGCTACACCTTC.

This chain uses TRBV18 with TRBJ1-1; D gene ambiguous. The CDR3 loop spans 15 amino acids. Germline V gene lookup returns CDR1 KGHSH and CDR2 LQKENI. The ends were cut back, 0 bases at V and 5 bases at J, with 13 bases in the middle. The CDR3 bases are TGTGCCAGCTCACCACCAGGGTTAACGTCGACTGAAGCTTTCTTT. This encodes CASSPPGLTSTEAFF.

On this clone itself: A junction boundary mismatches the germline segment, possibly from a read error. The V call is TRBV28, the J call TRBJ2-7; no firm D call. Germline CDR1 reads MDHEN; CDR2 reads SYDVKM. The CDR3 contains 11 residues. The CDR3 DNA follows: TGTGCCAGCAGTTTTTCGCAGGTACCGAACTTC. It yields the protein CASSFSQVPNF.

The chain links TRBV28 to TRBJ1-4; TRBD1 matches 10 bases. Trimming cost V 5 bases and J 7 bases; bases outside gene matches: 7. The germline CDR1 and CDR2 sequences are MDHEN and SYDVKM. The CDR3 is made up of 15 amino acids. In nucleotides, the CDR3 is TGTGCCAGCAGTGGGGGACAGGGGCGGAGTGAAAAACTGTTTTTT. It encodes CASSGGQGRSEKLFF.

This clone was seen a few times. This rearrangement joins TRBV2 to TRBJ1-1, with D tentatively TRBD1 (6 bases). From germline, CDR1 is SNHLY and CDR2 FYNNEI. The V gene lost 5 bases and the J gene lost 10 bases, with 11 bases spanning the gap. The CDR3 is 11 amino acids. The CDR3: CASSTGRGAFF. CDR3 sequence (DNA): TGTGCCAGCAGTACAGGGAGGGGAGCTTTCTTT.

This chain links TRBV2 with TRBJ2-1; the D gene is possibly TRBD2 (7 bases). The CDR3 contains 15 residues. CDR1 and CDR2 (germline): SNHLY, FYNNEI. Trimming pared 4 bases from V and 9 bases from J, leaving 19 bases between. CDR3 protein: CASSVGGRPGGEQFF. CDR3 in DNA: TGTGCCAGCAGTGTCGGGGGGCGCCCCGGGGGTGAGCAGTTCTTC.

The rearrangement joins TRBV9 to TRBJ2-3; 7 bases fit TRBD1. Germline V gene lookup returns CDR1 SGDLS and CDR2 YYNGEE. The CDR3 is 16 amino acids. V trimming: 0 bases; J trimming: 2 bases; junction bases outside the gene matches: 6. The CDR3 region is CASSVVGRGLTDTQYF. In DNA form, the CDR3 reads TGTGCCAGCAGCGTAGTTGGAAGGGGGCTCACAGATACGCAGTATTTT.

This clone turned up a few times. The rearrangement links TRBV20-1 to TRBJ2-1; a possible D gene is TRBD2 (5 bases). Germline values: CDR1 DFQATT, CDR2 SNEGSKA (reference sequence). The CDR3 runs to 11 residues. CDR3 residues: CRGWRPNEQFF. The CDR3 DNA reads TGCAGGGGGTGGAGGCCAAATGAGCAGTTCTTC.

This clone has just a few counts. V is TRBV5-1 and J is TRBJ2-3, with 8 positions matching TRBD2. The CDR3 totals 16 residues. The germline gives CDR1 SGHRS, CDR2 YFSETQ. Trimming cost V 0 bases and J 2 bases; bases outside gene matches: 5. CDR3 sequence reads: CASSLGAGDPTDTQYF. In DNA, the CDR3 is TGCGCCAGCAGCTTGGGAGCGGGAGACCCCACAGATACGCAGTATTTT.

Only a few counts were recorded for this clone. V and J are TRBV28 and TRBJ1-3; no reliable D call. CDR1 MDHEN and CDR2 SYDVKM come from the germline V gene. Trimming stripped 1 base from V and 0 bases from J, with 10 bases between. This CDR3 is 16 amino acids long. The CDR3 DNA is TGTGCCAGCAGTTTATCTCGCGTGGACTCTGGAAACACCATATATTTT. This codes for CASSLSRVDSGNTIYF.

This clone was counted a few times. The chain recombines TRBV30 with TRBJ1-1; 8 bases are shared with TRBD1. V trimming: 4 bases; J trimming: 5 bases; junction bases outside the gene matches: 3. The germline V gene has CDR1 GTSNPN and CDR2 SVGIG (reference sequence). This CDR3 is 12 amino acids long. Here the CDR3 DNA reads TGTGCCTGGAATAACAGGGGGACTGAAGCTTTCTTT. It encodes CAWNNRGTEAFF.

A remark on this clone: A read error may account for a junction end that differs from germline. Distinct nucleotide sequences in the sample also encode this CDR3. The chain is built from TRBV29-1 and TRBJ1-2; TRBD1 matches 7 bases. The germline CDR1 and CDR2 sequences are SQVTM and ANQGSEA. The CDR3 is made up of 16 amino acids. The CDR3 loop reads CSVKNPGQSSNYGYTF. For the CDR3, the DNA is TGCAGCGTTAAAAACCCGGGACAGTCTTCTAACTATGGCTACACCTTT. Full variable domain (remainder filled in from reference TRBV29-1 and TRBJ1-2): SAVISQKPSRDICQRGTSLTIQCQVDSQVTMMFWYRQQPGQSLTLIATANQGSEATYESGFVIDKFPISRPNLTFSTLTVSNMSPEDSSIYLCSVKNPGQSSNYGYTFGSGTRLTVV.

This clone was detected only a few times. The genes are TRBV5-1 and TRBJ2-3; no reliable D call. V was pared by 3 bases and J by 0 bases, with 11 bases between. Germline-derived CDR1 and CDR2 are SGHRS and YFSETQ. The CDR3 extends over 15 amino acids. CDR3 coding DNA: TGCGCCAGCAGCTCGACGGCTACTAGCACAGATACGCAGTATTTT. Protein: CASSSTATSTDTQYF.

J is TRBJ1-1 and V is TRBV4-3, with D maybe TRBD1 (6 bases). Germline CDR1 LGHNA, CDR2 YSLEER. CDR3 length: 16 residues. V lost 4 bases and J 1 base, leaving 16 bases between the germline ends. As DNA, the CDR3 is TGCGCCAGCAGCCTCCGGGGGGGCCAATGGAACACTGAAGCTTTCTTT. It specifies CASSLRGGQWNTEAFF.